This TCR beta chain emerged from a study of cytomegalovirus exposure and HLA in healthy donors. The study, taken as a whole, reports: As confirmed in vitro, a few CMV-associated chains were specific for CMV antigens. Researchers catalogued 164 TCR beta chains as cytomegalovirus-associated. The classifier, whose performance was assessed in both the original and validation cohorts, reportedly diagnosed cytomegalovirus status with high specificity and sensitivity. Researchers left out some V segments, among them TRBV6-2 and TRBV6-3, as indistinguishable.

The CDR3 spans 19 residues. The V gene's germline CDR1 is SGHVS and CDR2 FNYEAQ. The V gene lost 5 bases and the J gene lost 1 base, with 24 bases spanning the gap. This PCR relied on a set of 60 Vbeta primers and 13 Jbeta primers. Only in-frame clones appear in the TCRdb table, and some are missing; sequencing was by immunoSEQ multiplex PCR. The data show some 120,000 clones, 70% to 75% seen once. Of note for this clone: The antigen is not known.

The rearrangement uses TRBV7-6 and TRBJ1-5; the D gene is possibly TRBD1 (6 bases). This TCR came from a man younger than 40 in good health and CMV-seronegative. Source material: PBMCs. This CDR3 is CASSRGEGHTPLSNQPQHF. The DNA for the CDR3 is TGTGCCAGCAGCCGGGGGGAGGGACATACCCCTTTGAGCAATCAGCCCCAGCATTTT.